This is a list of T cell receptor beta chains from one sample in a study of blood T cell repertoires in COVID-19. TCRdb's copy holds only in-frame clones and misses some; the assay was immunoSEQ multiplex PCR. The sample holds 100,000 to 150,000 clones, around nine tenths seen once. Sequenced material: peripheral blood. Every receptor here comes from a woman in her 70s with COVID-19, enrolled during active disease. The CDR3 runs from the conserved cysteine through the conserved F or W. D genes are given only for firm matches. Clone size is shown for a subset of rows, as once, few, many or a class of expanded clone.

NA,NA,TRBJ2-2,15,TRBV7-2,TGTGCCAGCAGCTTATGGGGCCCGAACACCGGGGAGCTGTTTTTT,CASSLWGPNTGELFF
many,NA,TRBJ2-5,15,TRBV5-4,TGTGCCAGCAGCTTAGACCCCGACAGCTCAGAGACCCAGTACTTC,CASSLDPDSSETQYF
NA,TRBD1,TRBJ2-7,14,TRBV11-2,TGTGCCAGCAGCTTAGCAGGGGGTGGCTACGAGCAGTACTTC,CASSLAGGGYEQYF
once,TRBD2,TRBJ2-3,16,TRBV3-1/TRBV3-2,TGTGCCAGCAGCCAAGTCGTTCGGGGGGGGACAGATACGCAGTATTTT,CASSQVVRGGTDTQYF
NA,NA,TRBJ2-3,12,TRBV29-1,TGCAGCGTTGACGAGGGTACAGATACGCAGTATTTT,CSVDEGTDTQYF
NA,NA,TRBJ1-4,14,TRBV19,TGTGCCAGTAGTATGGGGACTAATAATGAAAAACTGTTTTTT,CASSMGTNNEKLFF
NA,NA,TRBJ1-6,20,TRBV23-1,TGCGCCAGCAGTCAATCTACTCAGGCCAATTTCGAACGCCGAAATTCACCCCTCCACTTT,CASSQSTQANFERRNSPLHF
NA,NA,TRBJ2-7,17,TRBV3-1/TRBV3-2,TGTGCCAGCAGCCAGAGCCTAGCTCCCAAACTTTCCTACGAGCAGTACTTC,CASSQSLAPKLSYEQYF
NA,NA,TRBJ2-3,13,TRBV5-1,TGCGCCAGCAGCTTGGAACTCGCGGATACGCAGTATTTT,CASSLELADTQYF
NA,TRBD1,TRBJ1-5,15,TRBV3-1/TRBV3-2,TGTGCCAGCAGCCAAGATCGGGACAGGGGTTTGCCCCAGCATTTT,CASSQDRDRGLPQHF
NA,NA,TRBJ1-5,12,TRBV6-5,TGTGCCAGCAGCCCCAGGGGCCAGCCCCAGCATTTT,CASSPRGQPQHF
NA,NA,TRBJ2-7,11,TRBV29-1,TGCAGCGTTGCTTATCCCTACGAGCAGTACTTC,CSVAYPYEQYF
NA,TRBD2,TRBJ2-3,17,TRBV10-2,TGCGCCAGCAGTGAGTCCTTAGCGGGGGCGAAGCGGGATACGCAGTATTTT,CASSESLAGAKRDTQYF
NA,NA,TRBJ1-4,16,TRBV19,TGTGCCAGTAGTACATGGAACAGCTTATTTAATGAAAAACTGTTTTTT,CASSTWNSLFNEKLFF
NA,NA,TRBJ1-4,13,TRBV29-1,TGCAGCGTCTCTCCCCAGGGATCGGAAAAACTGTTTTTT,CSVSPQGSEKLFF
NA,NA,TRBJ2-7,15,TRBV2,TGTGCCAGCAGTGAAGCGCGGGTCGTATCGGGGGAGCAGTACTTC,CASSEARVVSGEQYF
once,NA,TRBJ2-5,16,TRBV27,TGTGCCAGCAGTAGGGGGGGCCTGGGCCTTGGAGAGACCCAGTACTTC,CASSRGGLGLGETQYF
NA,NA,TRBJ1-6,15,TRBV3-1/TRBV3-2,TGTGCCAGCAGCCAAGTTAGACAGGTTAATTCACCCCTCCACTTT,CASSQVRQVNSPLHF
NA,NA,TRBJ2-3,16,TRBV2,TGTGCCAGCAGTGAGTCCTCCGGGACATACACAGATACGCAGTATTTT,CASSESSGTYTDTQYF
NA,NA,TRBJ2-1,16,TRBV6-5,TGTGCCAGCAGTTCCTCGGACTCGAGCTCCTACAATGAGCAGTTCTTC,CASSSSDSSSYNEQFF
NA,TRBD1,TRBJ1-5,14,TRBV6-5,TGTGCCAGCAGTAGACAGGGGGCTGGTCAGCCCCAGCATTTT,CASSRQGAGQPQHF
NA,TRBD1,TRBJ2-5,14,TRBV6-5,TGTGCCAGCATCCGGGACAGGGATCAAGAGACCCAGTACTTC,CASIRDRDQETQYF
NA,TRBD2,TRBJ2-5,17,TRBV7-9,TGTGCCAGCAGCTTCTCCCGGGGAGCGGGGGGGGTCGAGACCCAGTACTTC,CASSFSRGAGGVETQYF
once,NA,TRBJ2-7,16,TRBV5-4,TGTGCCAGCAGCTTGGACGGGGCGGGAAGCTCCTACGAGCAGTACTTC,CASSLDGAGSSYEQYF
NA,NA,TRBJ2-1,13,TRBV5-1,TGCGCCAGCAGCCGTGCCCAGAACAATGAGCAGTTCTTC,CASSRAQNNEQFF
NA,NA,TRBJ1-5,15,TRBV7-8,TGTGCCAGCAGTGAACAGGGTAGGGCAGAACAGCCCCAGCATTTT,CASSEQGRAEQPQHF
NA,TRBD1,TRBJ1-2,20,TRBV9,TGTGCCAGCAGCGTCCAACGGACAGGGGGCGCAAGTAAGGGTAACTATGGCTACACCTTC,CASSVQRTGGASKGNYGYTF
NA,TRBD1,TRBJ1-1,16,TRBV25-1,TGTGCCAGCAGTCCCTACCCGGGACAGGGAGGTACTGAAGCTTTCTTT,CASSPYPGQGGTEAFF
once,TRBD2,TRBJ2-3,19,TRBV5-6,TGTGCCAGCAGCTCGGTGTGGAGAGCGGGGGGGCCCGGGGCAGATACGCAGTATTTT,CASSSVWRAGGPGADTQYF
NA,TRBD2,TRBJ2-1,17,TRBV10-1,TGCGCCAGCAGTGAGATTCCGGGACTAGGCTCCTACAATGAGCAGTTCTTC,CASSEIPGLGSYNEQFF
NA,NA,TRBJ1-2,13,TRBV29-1,TGCAGCGTTAAACGGGGGGGAGGGGATGGCTACACCTTC,CSVKRGGGDGYTF
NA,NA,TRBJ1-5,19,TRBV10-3,TGTGCCATGGAGGGGATCCTAAAGGAGAGAGGGTATAGCAATCAGCCCCAGCATTTT,CAMEGILKERGYSNQPQHF
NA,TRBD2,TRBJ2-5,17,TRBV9,TGTGCCAGCAGCGCCTGGCTTCCTAGCGGGGGGCGGGAGACCCAGTACTTC,CASSAWLPSGGRETQYF
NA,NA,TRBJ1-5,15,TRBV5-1,TGCGCCAGCAGCCCTAACGGGGGGCAACATCAGCCCCAGCATTTT,CASSPNGGQHQPQHF
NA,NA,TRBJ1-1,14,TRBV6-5,TGTGCCAGCAGTTACTCGTCCGGGGACACTGAAGCTTTCTTT,CASSYSSGDTEAFF
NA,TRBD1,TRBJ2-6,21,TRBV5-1,TGCGCCAGCAGCTTGGGGTTGGACAGGGGGCTGCTCTACTCTGGGGCCAACGTCCTGACTTTC,CASSLGLDRGLLYSGANVLTF
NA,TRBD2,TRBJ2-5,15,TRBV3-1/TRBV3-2,TGTGCCAGCAGCCACCTTGCGGGGGGGGGAAAGACCCAGTACTTC,CASSHLAGGGKTQYF
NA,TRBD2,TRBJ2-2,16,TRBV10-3,TGTGCCATCAGTCCAGCGGGGCGATTGAACACCGGGGAGCTGTTTTTT,CAISPAGRLNTGELFF
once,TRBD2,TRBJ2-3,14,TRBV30,TGTGCCTGGAGTGTAAGTAGCGGGGTGGATACGCAGTATTTT,CAWSVSSGVDTQYF
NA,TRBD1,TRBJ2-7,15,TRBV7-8,TGTGCCAGCAGCGCCCTTGGACAGGGAAATGACGAGCAGTACTTC,CASSALGQGNDEQYF
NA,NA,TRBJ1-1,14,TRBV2,TGTGCCAGCAGCGTTACAGGATGGAACACTGAAGCTTTCTTT,CASSVTGWNTEAFF
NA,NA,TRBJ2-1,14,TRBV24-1,TGTGCCACCAGTGATTTTCCACAATTCAATGAGCAGTTCTTC,CATSDFPQFNEQFF
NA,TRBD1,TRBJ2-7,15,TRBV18,TGTGCCAGCTCACCCCCGGACAGGGTCTTCCACGAGCAGTACTTC,CASSPPDRVFHEQYF
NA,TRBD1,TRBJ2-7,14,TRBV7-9,TGTGCCAGCAGCTTATCCCGCAGGGGGCACGAGCAGTACTTC,CASSLSRRGHEQYF
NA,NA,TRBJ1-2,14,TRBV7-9,TGTGCCAGCAGCTTAGGCCCTGATCCGGGTGGCTACACCTTC,CASSLGPDPGGYTF
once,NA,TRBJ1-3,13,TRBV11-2,TGTGCCAGCAGCTTAGCAGGAGGAAACACCATATATTTT,CASSLAGGNTIYF
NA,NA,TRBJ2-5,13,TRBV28,TGTGCCAGCAGTACAGGCGGCGCCGAGACCCAGTACTTC,CASSTGGAETQYF